The rows below give T cell receptor beta chains drawn from one sample of a study of response to subunit inactivated influenza vaccine. One entry per CDR3 protein, called by TCRdb with MiXCR from the RT-PCR reads. The sample has some 190,000 distinct CDR3 sequences; over 13% are singletons. Sequencing used CD8+ T cells sorted from PBMCs, obtained more than 4 days after vaccination. Every receptor here comes from a man in his fifties or sixties who received an inactivated influenza vaccine. Each CDR3 is given with its conserved first and last residue. The D gene is left open where the match is weak. A clone size is listed for some rows: how often the clone was seen (once, few, many), or a class if it is expanded.

V	size	D	J	CDR3	DNA
TRBV20-1	many	TRBD2	TRBJ2-5	CSARQFGGGIQETQYF	TGCAGTGCCAGACAATTTGGGGGGGGGATCCAAGAGACCCAGTACTTC
TRBV4-3	few	-	TRBJ2-1	CASSQDPWGKTYNEQFF	TGCGCCAGCAGCCAAGATCCATGGGGGAAAACTTACAATGAGCAGTTCTTC
TRBV19	-	-	TRBJ1-4	CASSIEGWMGANEKLFF	TGTGCCAGTAGTATAGAAGGCTGGATGGGGGCTAATGAAAAACTGTTTTTT
TRBV18	few	-	TRBJ2-7	CASSPASGVYEQYF	TGTGCCAGCTCACCGGCCAGCGGAGTCTACGAGCAGTACTTC
TRBV20-1	-	-	TRBJ2-5	CSARGAVGGLSSGQETQYF	TGCAGTGCTAGAGGCGCCGTGGGGGGCCTTTCCTCGGGCCAAGAGACCCAGTACTTC
TRBV27	many	-	TRBJ2-7	CASSSMTGRYEQYF	TGTGCCAGCAGTTCAATGACAGGGAGGTACGAGCAGTACTTC
TRBV27	few	TRBD1	TRBJ2-7	CASSFLTGDEQYF	TGTGCCAGCAGTTTTTTGACAGGGGACGAGCAGTACTTC
TRBV3-1	few	-	TRBJ2-7	CASSQYFLAPTYEQYF	TGTGCCAGCAGCCAATATTTCCTAGCACCTACCTACGAGCAGTACTTC
TRBV24-1	few	-	TRBJ2-7	CATSDSANAYEQYF	TGTGCCACCAGTGATTCCGCCAACGCATACGAGCAGTACTTC
TRBV28	-	-	TRBJ2-4	CASSSGTEEGQYF	TGTGCCAGCAGTTCCGGGACCGAGGAGGGTCAGTACTTC
TRBV6-5	few	TRBD2	TRBJ2-1	CASSYSGLAGVLLPDEQFF	TGTGCCAGCAGTTACTCCGGACTAGCGGGAGTTTTATTACCGGATGAGCAGTTCTTC
TRBV25-1	few	TRBD2	TRBJ2-1	CASSVIPRGEATSGSGSYNEQFF	TGTGCCAGCAGTGTTATCCCCCGGGGGGAGGCGACTAGCGGGAGTGGGTCCTACAATGAGCAGTTCTTC
TRBV10-3	-	TRBD1	TRBJ2-5	CAISAQGQLQETQYF	TGTGCCATCAGTGCTCAGGGACAGCTCCAAGAGACCCAGTACTTC
TRBV7-9	few	TRBD2	TRBJ2-3	CASSFPTSGYSTDTQYF	TGTGCCAGCAGCTTTCCGACTAGCGGCTATAGCACAGATACGCAGTATTTT
TRBV3-1	few	TRBD2	TRBJ2-7	CASSPGRGSYEQYF	TGTGCCAGCAGCCCCGGGAGGGGTTCCTACGAGCAGTACTTC
TRBV20-1	-	-	TRBJ2-7	CSARDLAVTSYEQYF	TGCAGTGCTAGAGATCTCGCCGTCACATCCTACGAGCAGTACTTC
TRBV4-3	-	-	TRBJ2-7	CASSQGRTTPTYEQYF	TGCGCCAGCAGCCAAGGGAGGACAACTCCTACCTACGAGCAGTACTTC
TRBV3-1	-	TRBD1	TRBJ2-5	CASSSPDRPRRETQYF	TGTGCCAGCAGCTCCCCGGACAGGCCCAGGAGAGAGACCCAGTACTTC
TRBV20-1	-	TRBD1	TRBJ2-7	CSARDQDRASVDEQYF	TGCAGTGCTAGAGACCAGGACAGGGCGTCTGTGGACGAGCAGTACTTC
TRBV18	-	-	TRBJ2-7	CASSQTGPIYEQYF	TGTGCCAGCTCACAAACCGGGCCGATCTACGAGCAGTACTTC
TRBV11-2	-	-	TRBJ2-3	CASSLGFDRVDTQYF	TGTGCCAGCAGCTTAGGGTTCGACCGTGTAGATACGCAGTATTTT
TRBV10-3	many	TRBD1	TRBJ2-3	CAISNSWDRGQDTQYF	TGTGCCATCAGCAACTCTTGGGACAGGGGGCAAGATACGCAGTATTTT
TRBV7-8	few	TRBD2	TRBJ2-3	CASSESGGTDTQYF	TGTGCCAGCAGCGAGTCGGGGGGGACAGATACGCAGTATTTT
TRBV7-9	few	TRBD1	TRBJ2-7	CASSPQGAETGEQYF	TGTGCCAGCAGCCCACAGGGGGCAGAAACGGGCGAGCAGTACTTC
TRBV29-1	many	TRBD2	TRBJ2-1	CSVEGSSSGKNNEQFF	TGCAGCGTTGAAGGATCTTCTAGCGGGAAAAACAATGAGCAGTTCTTC
TRBV7-2	many	-	TRBJ2-5	CASSPGKSGQETQYF	TGTGCCAGCAGCCCCGGCAAAAGTGGCCAAGAGACCCAGTACTTC
TRBV7-9	many	-	TRBJ2-1	CASSLGAPEQFF	TGTGCCAGCAGCTTAGGAGCTCCAGAGCAGTTCTTC
TRBV20-1	-	TRBD2	TRBJ2-7	CSASPGGPDEQYF	TGCAGTGCTAGTCCGGGAGGGCCGGACGAGCAGTACTTC
TRBV29-1	many	TRBD2	TRBJ2-5	CSADGLAGNPRQETQYF	TGCAGCGCTGACGGACTAGCGGGGAATCCACGACAAGAGACCCAGTACTTC
TRBV20-1	-	-	TRBJ2-2	CSARDIRGSFTGELFF	TGCAGTGCTAGAGATATAAGGGGTTCGTTCACCGGGGAGCTGTTTTTT
TRBV9	few	TRBD2	TRBJ2-7	CASSISPSGGYYEQYF	TGTGCCAGCAGCATCTCCCCGAGCGGGGGATACTACGAGCAGTACTTC
TRBV6-2/TRBV6-3	-	TRBD1	TRBJ2-1	CASSFLRTGGISSYNEQFF	TGTGCCAGCAGTTTTCTCCGGACAGGGGGGATAAGCTCCTACAATGAGCAGTTCTTC
TRBV2	few	TRBD2	TRBJ2-3	CASNGLAGSTDTQYF	TGTGCCAGCAATGGACTAGCGGGATCCACAGATACGCAGTATTTT
TRBV28	-	-	TRBJ1-5	CASAWAGSNQPQHF	TGTGCCAGCGCCTGGGCGGGAAGCAATCAGCCCCAGCATTTT
TRBV6-2/TRBV6-3	many	TRBD2	TRBJ2-5	CASSIGTSQETQYF	TGTGCCAGCAGTATCGGGACTAGCCAAGAGACCCAGTACTTC
TRBV28	-	-	TRBJ2-7	CASSWDISYEQYF	TGTGCCAGCAGTTGGGACATCTCCTACGAGCAGTACTTC
TRBV9	-	TRBD2	TRBJ2-7	CASSVDPGGPYEQYF	TGTGCCAGCAGCGTAGACCCGGGAGGTCCCTACGAGCAGTACTTC